This paragraph covers one TCR beta chain sequence. Seattle cases were enrolled at active infection and followed longitudinally. These data come from a study of blood T cell repertoires in COVID-19. About the research overall: Donors in the United States, Italy and Spain gave samples during acute or convalescent COVID-19. T cells, B-cell-depleted T cells, or PBMCs provided the cDNA or gDNA that served as material.

This CDR3 region has 13 residues. The germline CDR1 and CDR2 sequences are MNHEY and SVGEGT. V lost 3 bases and J lost 3, with 9 bases in between. In the authors' methods: Using reference gene primer amplification, nucleated cell counts were estimated. Profiled with immunoSEQ multiplex PCR; TCRdb holds only in-frame clones, not every one. Clone size and V and J calls were adopted from that table, with D and trimming inferred from the DNA. The repertoire consists of about 320,000 clones, with nearly 90% occurring once and the leading ten covering 11%. The chain joins TRBV6-2 or TRBV6-3 to TRBJ2-7; D perhaps matches TRBD1 (6 bases). The clonotype originates from a woman in her 30s with COVID-19, enrolled during active disease. Sequenced input: peripheral blood. The CDR3 DNA is TGTGCCAGCAGTTATGGGGGCCTCTACGAGCAGTACTTC. It yields the protein CASSYGGLYEQYF.